This T cell receptor (beta chain) is from a study of cytomegalovirus exposure and HLA in healthy donors. Use of 60 Vbeta and 13 Jbeta primers characterized the PCR. Clones were read by immunoSEQ multiplex PCR, and TCRdb kept only the in-frame ones, dropping some. The data contain more than 65,000 clones, roughly four fifths of them singletons. This CDR3 is built from 12 residues. The V gene lost 5 bases and the J gene lost 6 bases, with 13 bases spanning the gap. Germline CDR1 GTSNPN, CDR2 SVGIG (reference sequence). This sequence was found in a man between 18 and 29 years old in good health and CMV-seronegative. Sequences were obtained from PBMCs. The rearrangement joins TRBV30 to TRBJ1-1; D call uncertain. The CDR3 region is CAWARGLPEAFF. CDR3 bases: TGTGCCTGGGCCCGGGGTTTGCCTGAAGCTTTCTTT. The complete variable domain, with remaining parts taken from reference TRBV30 and TRBJ1-1, reads SQTIHQWPATLVQPVGSPLSLECTVEGTSNPNLYWYRQAAGRGLQLLFYSVGIGQISSEVPQNLSASRPQDRQFILSSKKLLLSDSGFYLCAWARGLPEAFFGQGTRLTVV.